A selection of T cell receptor beta chains follows, all from one sample in a study of shared clonotypes between healthy human individuals. The protocol was immunoSEQ multiplex PCR, while the TCRdb copy is restricted to in-frame clones and leaves out a portion. The table has about a million clones, roughly 72% seen once. Material for sequencing was memory CD4+ T cells sorted from blood. These receptors came from a young man in good health. Both conserved end residues are trimmed from each CDR3.

V: TRBV7-6; CDR3: ASSSRQGASPLH
V: TRBV11-2; CDR3: ASSLDPAGREY
V: TRBV29-1; CDR3: SVVFGAVRTGELF
V: TRBV5-3; CDR3: ARSLEPGQGDRFATNEKLF
V: TRBV25-1; CDR3: ASSESGSGNEQF
V: TRBV28; CDR3: ASSMDRDLYGYT
V: TRBV27; CDR3: ASRLTLDRGYEQY
V: TRBV5-6; CDR3: ASSLAFDQPQH
V: TRBV13; CDR3: ASSLEGFSGRTGELF
V: TRBV6-5; CDR3: ASSYRTGGEQF
V: TRBV7-3; CDR3: ASSLRGGQGNSPLH
V: TRBV18; CDR3: ASLDSGTYNEQF
V: TRBV6-1; CDR3: AIGVGSSGNTIY
V: TRBV18; CDR3: ASSPQGGGYVSGGELF
V: TRBV18; CDR3: ASSSRTGLETQY
V: TRBV10-3; CDR3: AISSGTGVIEQY
V: TRBV5-1; CDR3: ASQGQGLSYEQY
V: TRBV5-1; CDR3: ASSTTGESWNNEQF
V: TRBV15; CDR3: ATSRDSLAGYLRGGHYEQY
V: TRBV21-1; CDR3: ASSAPRTGAYEQY
V: TRBV28; CDR3: ASSLINQPQH
V: TRBV11-2; CDR3: ASSLDRHTEAF
V: TRBV18; CDR3: ASSPTSPDTQY
V: TRBV7-2; CDR3: ASSHAGTSSSYEQY
V: TRBV30; CDR3: MSEDGYT
V: TRBV30; CDR3: ALTTGGETQY
V: TRBV7-2; CDR3: ASSPNWGETQY
V: TRBV27; CDR3: ASRRTGALGNYGYT
V: TRBV19; CDR3: ASRGSGSQPQH
V: TRBV18; CDR3: ASSPRRTNTEAF
V: TRBV11-2; CDR3: ASSLDVQSAQY
V: TRBV2; CDR3: ASSGTKGTAYGYT
V: TRBV20-1; CDR3: SGTVGNIQY
V: TRBV19; CDR3: ASSPGFNYGYT
V: TRBV6-5; CDR3: ASSRSRLGTEAF
V: TRBV18; CDR3: TSSSGGMNGELF
V: TRBV9; CDR3: ASSAQLGTQETQY
V: TRBV19; CDR3: ASSMPALKNTEAF
V: TRBV19; CDR3: ASNKREVGTDTQY
V: TRBV18; CDR3: ASSPQGQGHEQY
V: TRBV30; CDR3: AWNLRESYEQY
V: TRBV5-1; CDR3: ASSLVAGDGTGELF
V: TRBV7-9; CDR3: ASSLVFERDTEAF
V: TRBV30; CDR3: AWSVFGVRGNQPQH
V: TRBV7-9; CDR3: ASSRGGTYTEAF
V: TRBV18; CDR3: ASSPPKDRGNNEQF
V: TRBV9; CDR3: ASSAGLAGGVGAKNIQY